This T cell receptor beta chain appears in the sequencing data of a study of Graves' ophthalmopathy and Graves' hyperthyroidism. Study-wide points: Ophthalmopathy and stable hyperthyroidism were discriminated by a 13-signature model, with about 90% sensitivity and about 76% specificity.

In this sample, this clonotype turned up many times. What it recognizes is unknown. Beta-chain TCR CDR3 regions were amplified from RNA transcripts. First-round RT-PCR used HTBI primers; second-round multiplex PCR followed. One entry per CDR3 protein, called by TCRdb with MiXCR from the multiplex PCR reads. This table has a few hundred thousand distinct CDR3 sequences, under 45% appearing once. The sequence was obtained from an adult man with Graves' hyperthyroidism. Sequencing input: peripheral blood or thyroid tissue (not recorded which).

CDR3 protein: CSGDVGVNTEAFF. CDR3 nucleotides: TGCAGCGGCGACGTAGGGGTGAACACTGAAGCTTTCTTT. V is TRBV29-1 and J is TRBJ1-1; tentatively, D is TRBD1 (5 bases). Germline CDR1 SQVTM, CDR2 ANQGSEA. V gave up 7 bases and J gave up 0 bases, with 12 bases separating them. This CDR3 spans 13 amino acids.